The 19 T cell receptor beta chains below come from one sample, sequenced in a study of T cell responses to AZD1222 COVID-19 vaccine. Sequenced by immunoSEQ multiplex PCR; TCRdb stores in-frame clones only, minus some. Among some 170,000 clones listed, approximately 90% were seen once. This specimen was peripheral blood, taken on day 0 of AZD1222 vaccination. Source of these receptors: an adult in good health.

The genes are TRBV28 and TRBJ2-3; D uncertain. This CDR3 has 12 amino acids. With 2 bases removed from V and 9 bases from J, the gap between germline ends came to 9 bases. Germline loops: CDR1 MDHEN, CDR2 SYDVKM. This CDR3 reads CASSLIRTTQYF. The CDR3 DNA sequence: TGTGCCAGCAGTTTAATTCGGACGACGCAGTATTTT.

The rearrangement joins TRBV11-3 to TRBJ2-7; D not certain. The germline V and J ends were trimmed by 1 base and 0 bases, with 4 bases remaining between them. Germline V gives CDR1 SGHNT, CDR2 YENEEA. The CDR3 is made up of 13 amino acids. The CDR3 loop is CASSLGPSYEQYF. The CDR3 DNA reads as TGTGCCAGCAGCTTAGGGCCCTCCTACGAGCAGTACTTC.

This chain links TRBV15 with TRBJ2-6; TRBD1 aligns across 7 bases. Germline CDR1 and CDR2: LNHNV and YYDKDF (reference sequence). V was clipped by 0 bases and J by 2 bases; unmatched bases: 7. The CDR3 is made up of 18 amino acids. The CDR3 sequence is CATSREGTDLAGANVLTF. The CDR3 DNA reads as TGTGCCACCAGCAGAGAGGGGACAGACCTTGCTGGGGCCAACGTCCTGACTTTC.

The CDR3 coding sequence is TGTGCCACCAGCAGAGATCAGGGCTACGAGCAGTACTTC. This translates into CATSRDQGYEQYF. The chain uses TRBV15 and TRBJ2-7; the D gene is possibly TRBD1 (5 bases). Germline CDR1 and CDR2: LNHNV and YYDKDF (reference sequence). V was clipped by 0 bases and J by 3 bases, with 6 bases between them. The CDR3 sequence is 13 residues long.

CDR3 amino acids: CATSDSQPTGISYNEQFF. The CDR3 nucleotides are TGTGCCACCAGTGATTCGCAACCGACAGGGATTTCCTACAATGAGCAGTTCTTC. This chain connects TRBV24-1 to TRBJ2-1; 7 bases align to TRBD1. The length of the CDR3 is 18 residues. The trim removed 2 bases at V and 1 base at J, leaving 10 bases unmatched. The V gene's germline CDR1 is KGHDR and CDR2 SFDVKD.

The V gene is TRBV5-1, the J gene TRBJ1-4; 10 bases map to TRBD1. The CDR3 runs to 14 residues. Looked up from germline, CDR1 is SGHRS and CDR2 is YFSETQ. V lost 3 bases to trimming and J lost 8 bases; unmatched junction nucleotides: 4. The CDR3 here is CASSWDRGEEKLFF. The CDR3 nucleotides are TGCGCCAGCAGCTGGGACAGGGGCGAAGAAAAACTGTTTTTT.

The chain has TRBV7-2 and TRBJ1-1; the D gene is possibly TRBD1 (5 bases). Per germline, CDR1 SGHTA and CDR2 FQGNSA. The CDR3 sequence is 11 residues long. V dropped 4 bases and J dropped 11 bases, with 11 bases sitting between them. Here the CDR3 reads CASSSGAIAFF. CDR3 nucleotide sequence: TGTGCCAGCAGCTCCGGGGCAATCGCTTTCTTT.

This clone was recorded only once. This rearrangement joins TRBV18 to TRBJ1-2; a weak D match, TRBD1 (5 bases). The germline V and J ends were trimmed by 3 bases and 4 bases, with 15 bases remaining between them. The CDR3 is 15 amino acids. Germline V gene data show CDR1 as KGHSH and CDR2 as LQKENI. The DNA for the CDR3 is TGTGCCAGCTCACCCGGGACCCAGCTTAGCTATGGCTACACCTTC. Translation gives CASSPGTQLSYGYTF.

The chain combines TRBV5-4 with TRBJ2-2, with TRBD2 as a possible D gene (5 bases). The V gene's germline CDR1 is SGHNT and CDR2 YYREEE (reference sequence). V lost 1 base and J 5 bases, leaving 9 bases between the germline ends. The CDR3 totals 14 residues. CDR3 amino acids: CASSLREKTGELFF. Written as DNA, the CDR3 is TGTGCCAGCAGCTTGAGGGAGAAGACCGGGGAGCTGTTTTTT.

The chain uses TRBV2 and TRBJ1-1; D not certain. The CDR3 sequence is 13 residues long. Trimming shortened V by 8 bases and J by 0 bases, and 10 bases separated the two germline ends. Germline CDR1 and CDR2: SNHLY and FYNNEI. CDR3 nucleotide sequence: TGTGCCAGCCGACGGCAAATGAACACTGAAGCTTTCTTT. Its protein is CASRRQMNTEAFF.

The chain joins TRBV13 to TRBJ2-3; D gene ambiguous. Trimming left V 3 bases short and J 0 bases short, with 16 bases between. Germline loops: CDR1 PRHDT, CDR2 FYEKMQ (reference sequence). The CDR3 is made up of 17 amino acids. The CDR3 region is CASSFPPASTSTDTQYF. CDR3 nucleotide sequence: TGTGCCAGCAGCTTCCCCCCGGCCTCCACTAGCACAGATACGCAGTATTTT.

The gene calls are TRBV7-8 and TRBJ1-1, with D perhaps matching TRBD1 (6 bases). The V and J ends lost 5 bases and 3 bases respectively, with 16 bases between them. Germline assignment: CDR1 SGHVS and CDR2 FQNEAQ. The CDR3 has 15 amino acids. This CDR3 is CASSQGGVVDTEAFF. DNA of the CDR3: TGTGCCAGCAGCCAAGGGGGGGTCGTCGACACTGAAGCTTTCTTT. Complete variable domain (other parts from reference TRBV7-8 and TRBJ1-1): GAGVSQSPRYKVAKRGQDVALRCDPISGHVSLFWYQQALGQGPEFLTYFQNEAQLDKSGLPSDRFFAERPEGSVSTLKIQRTQQEDSAVYLCASSQGGVVDTEAFFGQGTRLTVV.

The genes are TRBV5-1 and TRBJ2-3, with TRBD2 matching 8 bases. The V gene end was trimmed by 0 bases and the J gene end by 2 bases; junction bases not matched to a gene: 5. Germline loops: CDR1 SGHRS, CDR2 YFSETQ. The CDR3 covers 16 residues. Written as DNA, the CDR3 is TGCGCCAGCAGCTTGGGCGGGGGGACACCCACAGATACGCAGTATTTT. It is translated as CASSLGGGTPTDTQYF. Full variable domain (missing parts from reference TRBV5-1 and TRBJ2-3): KAGVTQTPRYLIKTRGQQVTLSCSPISGHRSVSWYQQTPGQGLQFLFEYFSETQRNKGNFPGRFSGRQFSNSRSEMNVSTLELGDSALYLCASSLGGGTPTDTQYFGPGTRLTVL.

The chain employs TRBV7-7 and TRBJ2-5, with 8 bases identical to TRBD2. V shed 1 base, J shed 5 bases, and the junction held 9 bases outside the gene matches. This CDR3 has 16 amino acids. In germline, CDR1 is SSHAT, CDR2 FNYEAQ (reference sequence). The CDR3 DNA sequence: TGTGCCAGCAGCTTAGGGGCGGCGGGAGGATCGGAGACCCAGTACTTC. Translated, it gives CASSLGAAGGSETQYF.

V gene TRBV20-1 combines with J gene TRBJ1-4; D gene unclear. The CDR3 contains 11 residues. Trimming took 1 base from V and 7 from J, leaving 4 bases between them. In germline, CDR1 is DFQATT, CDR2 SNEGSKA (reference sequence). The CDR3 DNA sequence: TGCAGTGCTAGAGCTGGTGAAAAACTGTTTTTT. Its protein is CSARAGEKLFF.

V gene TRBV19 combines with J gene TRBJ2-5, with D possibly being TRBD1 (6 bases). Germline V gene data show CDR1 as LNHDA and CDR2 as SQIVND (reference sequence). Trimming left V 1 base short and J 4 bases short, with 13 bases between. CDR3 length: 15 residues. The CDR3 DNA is TGTGCCAGTAGTATAGGGATCCAGGGGCGAGAGACCCAGTACTTC. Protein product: CASSIGIQGRETQYF.

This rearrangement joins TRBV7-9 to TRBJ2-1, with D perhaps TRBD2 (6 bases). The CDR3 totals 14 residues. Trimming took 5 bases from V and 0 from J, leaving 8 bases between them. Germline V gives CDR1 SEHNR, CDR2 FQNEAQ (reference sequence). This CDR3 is CASSRENSYNEQFF. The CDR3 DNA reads TGTGCCAGCAGCCGGGAGAACTCCTACAATGAGCAGTTCTTC.

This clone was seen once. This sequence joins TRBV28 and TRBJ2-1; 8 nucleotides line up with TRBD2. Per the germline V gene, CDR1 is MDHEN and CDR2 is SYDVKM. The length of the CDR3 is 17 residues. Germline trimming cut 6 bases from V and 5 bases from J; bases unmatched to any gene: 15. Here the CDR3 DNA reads TGTGCCAGCAGCCGCACCGCGGGCGGGAGGTTAAACAATGAGCAGTTCTTC. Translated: CASSRTAGGRLNNEQFF.

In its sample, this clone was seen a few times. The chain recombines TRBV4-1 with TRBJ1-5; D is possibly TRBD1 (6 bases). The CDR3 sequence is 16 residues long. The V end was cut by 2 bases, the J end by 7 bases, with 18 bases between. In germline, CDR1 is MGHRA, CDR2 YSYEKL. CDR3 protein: CASSQQEWGAGQPQHF. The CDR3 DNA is TGCGCCAGCAGCCAACAGGAATGGGGGGCAGGGCAGCCCCAGCATTTT.